Below, 26 T cell receptor beta chains from the same sample are listed, as sequenced in a study of control samples from healthy donors and cancer patients. TCRdb's table, derived via immunoSEQ multiplex PCR, lists solely in-frame clones and lacks some. The table shows roughly 100,000 clones, with approximately 89% occurring only once. Material for sequencing was blood. The source is a woman aged 30 to 39 in good health.

This chain links TRBV28 with TRBJ2-3; 7 positions agree with TRBD2. Germline values: CDR1 MDHEN, CDR2 SYDVKM. The CDR3 has 16 residues. V lost 1 base, J lost 0 bases, and 4 bases stayed unmatched. CDR3: CASSLFAGVSTDTQYF. The DNA of the CDR3 is TGTGCCAGCAGTTTATTTGCGGGGGTTAGCACAGATACGCAGTATTTT.

This clone came up a few times. The CDR3 here is CASSYGRTTSNYGYTF. The CDR3 coding sequence is TGCGCCAGCAGCTACGGACGTACCACTTCTAACTATGGCTACACCTTC. The chain carries TRBV5-1 and TRBJ1-2; D ambiguous. Germline CDR1 is SGHRS and CDR2 is YFSETQ. V was cut by 3 bases and J by 0 bases, with 15 bases left in between. The length of the CDR3 is 16 residues.

The chain couples TRBV4-1 to TRBJ2-2; TRBD1 matches 7 bases. The CDR3 covers 18 residues. V was clipped by 3 bases and J by 1 base; unmatched bases: 11. Germline-derived CDR1 and CDR2 are MGHRA and YSYEKL. CDR3 sequence: CASSQHFHRGGNTGELFF. CDR3 sequence (DNA): TGCGCCAGCAGCCAGCACTTTCACAGGGGTGGGAACACCGGGGAGCTGTTTTTT.

The CDR3 reads CASGLAVQETQYF. The DNA of the CDR3 is TGTGCCAGCGGACTAGCGGTACAAGAGACCCAGTACTTC. The chain joins TRBV5-4 to TRBJ2-5; 10 bases are shared with TRBD2. J gave up 2 bases and V 7 bases, and 2 bases lay outside the gene matches. The CDR3 consists of 13 residues. Germline values: CDR1 SGHNT, CDR2 YYREEE (reference sequence).

The V gene is TRBV11-2, the J gene TRBJ1-2, with D perhaps TRBD1 (5 bases). Trimming took off 1 base at V and 3 bases at J, with 6 bases between the two ends. This CDR3 has 13 amino acids. Looked up from germline, CDR1 is SGHAT and CDR2 is FQNNGV. In DNA, the CDR3 is TGTGCCAGCAGCTTAGGGGGGTACTATGGCTACACCTTC. It translates to CASSLGGYYGYTF.

V and J are TRBV27 and TRBJ1-2; the match to TRBD1 covers 8 bases. J gave up 5 bases and V 2 bases, and 4 bases lay outside the gene matches. The CDR3 is made up of 14 amino acids. Germline assignment: CDR1 MNHEY and CDR2 SMNVEV (reference sequence). CDR3 in DNA: TGTGCCAGCAGTTTAGCAGGGGGCGGTTATGGCTACACCTTC. Amino acids: CASSLAGGGYGYTF.

The V and J genes are TRBV5-1 and TRBJ2-1; TRBD2 matches 8 bases. The CDR3 is 14 residues long. V lost 4 bases to trimming and J lost 5 bases; unmatched junction nucleotides: 5. Germline CDR1 and CDR2: SGHRS and YFSETQ. For the CDR3, the DNA is TGCGCCAGCAGCCTAAAGCGGGAGAACAATGAGCAGTTCTTC. This codes for CASSLKRENNEQFF.

The rearrangement links TRBV19 to TRBJ2-1; TRBD2 matches 13 bases. The CDR3 sequence is 15 residues long. Germline V gene data show CDR1 as LNHDA and CDR2 as SQIVND (reference sequence). J lost 7 bases, V lost 5 bases, and 5 bases had no gene match. For the CDR3, the DNA is TGTGCCAGTAGTCCACTAGCGGGAGGGCCGAATGAGCAGTTCTTC. Translating gives CASSPLAGGPNEQFF.

The chain carries TRBV27 and TRBJ2-3; D not resolved. The germline V gene has CDR1 MNHEY and CDR2 SMNVEV (reference sequence). Trimming pared 2 bases from V and 3 bases from J, leaving 15 bases between. The CDR3 is 16 amino acids. The CDR3 DNA reads TGTGCCAGCAGTTTACGGCCCGGGTCCCGTACAGATACGCAGTATTTT. Translation: CASSLRPGSRTDTQYF.

The chain has TRBV9 and TRBJ2-1; D gene ambiguous. There are 14 residues in the CDR3. The V gene lost 0 bases and the J gene lost 9 bases, with 13 bases spanning the gap. CDR1 SGDLS and CDR2 YYNGEE come from the germline V gene. The CDR3 bases are TGTGCCAGCAGCGTAGTACGAGGCGCGGTTGAGCAGTTCTTC. Encoded protein: CASSVVRGAVEQFF.

The chain links TRBV28 to TRBJ2-2; 9 positions match TRBD2. CDR3 size: 15 residues. V trimming: 6 bases; J trimming: 4 bases; junction bases outside the gene matches: 6. Germline V gives CDR1 MDHEN, CDR2 SYDVKM. The CDR3 region has the DNA TGTGCCAGCAGCCGCGGGGGGGCGGGCACCGGGGAGCTGTTTTTT. Residues: CASSRGGAGTGELFF. Supplemented by reference TRBV28 and TRBJ2-2, the full variable domain reads DVKVTQSSRYLVKRTGEKVFLECVQDMDHENMFWYRQDPGLGLRLIYFSYDVKMKEKGDIPEGYSVSREKKERFSLILESASTNQTSMYLCASSRGGAGTGELFFGEGSRLTVL.

The rearrangement joins TRBV12-5 to TRBJ2-1; possible D gene TRBD2, 5 bases. Per the germline V gene, CDR1 is LGHNT and CDR2 is FRNRAP. This CDR3 has 12 amino acids. Between the trimmed V and J ends, which lost 5 bases and 10 bases, there was a span of 12 bases. The CDR3 loop is CASGHGLGEQFF. The CDR3, as DNA: TGTGCTAGTGGTCACGGACTGGGAGAGCAGTTCTTC.

This chain links TRBV12-3 or TRBV12-4 with TRBJ2-7, with D unresolved. The CDR3 runs to 13 residues. The V and J ends lost 5 bases and 2 bases respectively, with 10 bases between them. The CDR3 here is CASSSHLAYEQYF. Here the CDR3 DNA reads TGTGCCAGCAGTAGTCACCTGGCCTACGAGCAGTACTTC.

The chain links TRBV5-1 to TRBJ2-1, with D perhaps TRBD2 (6 bases). Deletions cut 4 bases from V and 6 bases from J, with 20 bases between. CDR1 and CDR2 (germline): SGHRS, YFSETQ. This CDR3 has 16 residues. The CDR3 bases are TGCGCCAGCAGCCTCAACCGGGAGTCAAGGCTCAATGAGCAGTTCTTC. Amino acids: CASSLNRESRLNEQFF. The full variable domain, in which reference TRBV5-1 and TRBJ2-1 provide the parts outside the CDR3, is KAGVTQTPRYLIKTRGQQVTLSCSPISGHRSVSWYQQTPGQGLQFLFEYFSETQRNKGNFPGRFSGRQFSNSRSEMNVSTLELGDSALYLCASSLNRESRLNEQFFGPGTRLTVL.

The J gene is TRBJ2-1, the V gene TRBV5-1, with 7 bases fitting TRBD1. This CDR3 is built from 14 residues. Unmatched junction bases numbered 4, after V lost 1 base and J lost 6 bases. From germline, CDR1 is SGHRS and CDR2 YFSETQ. In nucleotides, the CDR3 is TGCGCCAGCAGCTTGCAGGGGGTAAGCAATGAGCAGTTCTTC. It translates to CASSLQGVSNEQFF.

This sequence joins TRBV5-1 and TRBJ1-5, with no clear D. CDR3 length equals 13 residues. Between the trimmed V and J ends, which lost 0 bases and 6 bases, there was a span of 7 bases. Germline-derived CDR1 and CDR2 are SGHRS and YFSETQ. CDR3 DNA sequence: TGCGCCAGCAGCTTGGTTATAGGTCAGCCCCAGCATTTT. This codes for CASSLVIGQPQHF. The complete variable domain, with remaining parts taken from reference TRBV5-1 and TRBJ1-5, reads KAGVTQTPRYLIKTRGQQVTLSCSPISGHRSVSWYQQTPGQGLQFLFEYFSETQRNKGNFPGRFSGRQFSNSRSEMNVSTLELGDSALYLCASSLVIGQPQHFGDGTRLSIL.

J is TRBJ2-7 and V is TRBV5-1, with TRBD2 matching over 7 bases. Germline V gene lookup returns CDR1 SGHRS and CDR2 YFSETQ. V was clipped by 0 bases and J by 3 bases; unmatched bases: 6. CDR3 length: 15 amino acids. The CDR3 here is CASSLGTSHYYEQYF. Written as DNA, the CDR3 is TGCGCCAGCAGCTTGGGGACTAGTCATTACTACGAGCAGTACTTC.

CDR3 nucleotide sequence: TGTGCCAGCAGTTTATGGTCGGGGACAGGGGGCCAAGAGACCCAGTACTTC. It yields the protein CASSLWSGTGGQETQYF. J is TRBJ2-5 and V is TRBV27; 11 positions agree with TRBD1. The CDR3 loop spans 17 amino acids. V was clipped by 1 base and J by 1 base; unmatched bases: 5. CDR1 is MNHEY, CDR2 SMNVEV, per germline (reference sequence).

This chain uses TRBV28 with TRBJ1-2, with TRBD1 matching over 8 bases. The CDR3 extends over 12 amino acids. CDR1 and CDR2 (germline): MDHEN, SYDVKM. V lost 7 bases and J lost 5; bases outside the gene matches: 3. CDR3 bases: TGTGCCAGCACAGGGGGCCGATATGGCTACACCTTC. This translates into CASTGGRYGYTF.

J is TRBJ2-1 and V is TRBV24-1, with TRBD2 identical over 8 bases. J lost 4 bases, V lost 3 bases, and 10 bases had no gene match. The germline gives CDR1 KGHDR, CDR2 SFDVKD. This CDR3 is 17 amino acids long. In DNA, the CDR3 is TGTGCCACCAGTGATCCCGGACTAGCCGGGGTTTACAATGAGCAGTTCTTC. This translates into CATSDPGLAGVYNEQFF.

In the case of this clone: The sample has other DNA sequences that encode this CDR3 too. The rearrangement uses TRBV6-5 and TRBJ2-3, with unresolved D. V lost 5 bases and J lost 3, with 3 bases in between. CDR3 length: 11 residues. Germline CDR1 is MNHEY and CDR2 is SVGAGI. The CDR3 DNA sequence: TGTGCCAGCAGTCATACAGATACGCAGTATTTT. It specifies CASSHTDTQYF.

The chain carries TRBV30 and TRBJ2-7, with D hard to call. The V end lost 0 bases, the J end lost 2 bases, and 14 bases lay between the germline ends. CDR1 and CDR2 from the germline V gene are GTSNPN and SVGIG (reference sequence). The CDR3 sequence is 15 residues long. Here the CDR3 reads CAWSVVGRKAYEQYF. The CDR3 region has the DNA TGTGCCTGGAGTGTTGTCGGGCGCAAAGCCTACGAGCAGTACTTC.

This clone was seen a single time. J is TRBJ1-1 and V is TRBV7-9, with a weak D call TRBD1 (6 bases). V was clipped by 4 bases and J by 3 bases, with 9 bases between them. CDR3 length equals 13 residues. The germline gives CDR1 SEHNR, CDR2 FQNEAQ (reference sequence). Written as DNA, the CDR3 is TGTGCCAGCAGCTCGGACAGTTACACTGAAGCTTTCTTT. Translated, it gives CASSSDSYTEAFF.

The chain is built from TRBV6-5 and TRBJ1-3; D unclear. Trimming shortened V by 2 bases and J by 4 bases, and 9 bases separated the two germline ends. This CDR3 is built from 14 residues. CDR1 is MNHEY and CDR2 is SVGAGI in the germline V gene. The CDR3 region is CASSYESQGNTIYF. CDR3 sequence (DNA): TGTGCCAGCAGTTACGAATCCCAGGGAAACACCATATATTTT.

The chain recombines TRBV3-1 (or the pseudogene TRBV3-2) with TRBJ2-5; D perhaps matches TRBD1 (6 bases). This CDR3 region has 14 residues. Deletions cut 3 bases from V and 5 bases from J, with 13 bases between. CDR1 is LGHDT and CDR2 is YNNKEL in the germline V gene (reference sequence). The CDR3, as DNA: TGTGCCAGCAGCCACCCAGGGGTCATGGAGACCCAGTACTTC. It is translated as CASSHPGVMETQYF.

This clone was found once. CDR3 amino acids: CAWARENTEAFF. DNA of the CDR3: TGTGCCTGGGCAAGGGAGAACACTGAAGCTTTCTTT. The chain joins TRBV30 to TRBJ1-1, with D unresolved. The CDR3 spans 12 residues. CDR1 and CDR2 (germline): GTSNPN, SVGIG (reference sequence). Trimming took 5 bases from V and 1 from J, leaving 8 bases between them.